The rows below give T cell receptor beta chains drawn from one sample of a study of metastatic and nonmetastatic thyroid tumors. TCRdb re-called the PCR reads through MiXCR. The sample yields approximately 13,000 clones, around a quarter seen once. The sample consisted of blood. Receptors were obtained from a male donor with papillary thyroid cancer or a benign thyroid nodule (not recorded which). Some clones in this sample may be carry-over from other donors' samples. Both conserved end residues are part of each CDR3. Fields, in order: clone size, D gene, J gene, V gene, CDR3 protein, CDR3 DNA. D genes are given only for firm matches. Not every row has a clone size; where given, it reads once, few, many or a size class.

abundance: medium-sized
d_gene: TRBD2
j_gene: TRBJ2-1
v_gene: TRBV7-8
CDR3aa: CASSLGWGAGGEGPNEQFF
CDR3nt: TGTGCCAGCAGCTTAGGGTGGGGAGCGGGAGGTGAGGGGCCCAATGAGCAGTTCTTC

abundance: NA
d_gene: TRBD2
j_gene: TRBJ2-2
v_gene: TRBV5-1
CDR3aa: CASSFTSGRGTGELFF
CDR3nt: TGCGCCAGCAGCTTTACTAGCGGGAGAGGCACCGGGGAGCTGTTTTTT

abundance: NA
d_gene: NA
j_gene: TRBJ2-7
v_gene: TRBV6-1
CDR3aa: CASSESALSYEQYF
CDR3nt: TGTGCCAGCAGTGAATCGGCACTTAGCTACGAGCAGTACTTC

abundance: NA
d_gene: NA
j_gene: TRBJ2-1
v_gene: TRBV9
CDR3aa: CASSPGERIYNEQFF
CDR3nt: TGTGCCAGCAGCCCCGGAGAGCGGATTTACAATGAGCAGTTCTTC

abundance: few
d_gene: TRBD1
j_gene: TRBJ2-5
v_gene: TRBV28
CDR3aa: CASRPRDRGRRETQYF
CDR3nt: TGTGCCAGCAGACCTCGGGACAGGGGGCGAAGAGAGACCCAGTACTTC

abundance: many
d_gene: TRBD1
j_gene: TRBJ1-5
v_gene: TRBV4-1
CDR3aa: CASSVDRGLGQPQHF
CDR3nt: TGCGCCAGCAGCGTGGACAGGGGCCTGGGTCAGCCCCAGCATTTT

abundance: medium-sized
d_gene: NA
j_gene: TRBJ2-7
v_gene: TRBV27
CDR3aa: CASSSPGYSSYEQYF
CDR3nt: TGTGCCAGCAGTTCTCCAGGCTATAGCTCCTACGAGCAGTACTTC

abundance: large
d_gene: NA
j_gene: TRBJ2-2
v_gene: TRBV28
CDR3aa: CASSSQNTGELFF
CDR3nt: TGTGCCAGCAGTTCACAGAACACCGGGGAGCTGTTTTTT

abundance: many
d_gene: NA
j_gene: TRBJ1-1
v_gene: TRBV5-1
CDR3aa: CASSLGLNTEAFF
CDR3nt: TGCGCCAGCAGCTTGGGGTTGAACACTGAAGCTTTCTTT

abundance: NA
d_gene: NA
j_gene: TRBJ2-2
v_gene: TRBV28
CDR3aa: CASSLPGGELFF
CDR3nt: TGTGCCAGCAGTTTGCCGGGGGGGGAGCTGTTTTTT

abundance: many
d_gene: NA
j_gene: TRBJ1-2
v_gene: TRBV7-8
CDR3aa: CASSFGGSYGYTF
CDR3nt: TGTGCCAGCAGCTTTGGGGGGTCATACGGCTACACCTTC

abundance: many
d_gene: NA
j_gene: TRBJ1-3
v_gene: TRBV24-1
CDR3aa: CATSDLNSGNTIYF
CDR3nt: TGTGCCACCAGTGATTTGAACAGTGGAAACACCATATATTTT

abundance: few
d_gene: NA
j_gene: TRBJ1-1
v_gene: TRBV6-5
CDR3aa: CASSYGVTGTEAFF
CDR3nt: TGTGCCAGCAGTTACGGGGTAACGGGCACTGAAGCTTTCTTT

abundance: NA
d_gene: NA
j_gene: TRBJ1-1
v_gene: TRBV7-9
CDR3aa: CASSATGNTEAFF
CDR3nt: TGTGCCAGCAGCGCAACAGGGAACACTGAAGCTTTCTTT

abundance: NA
d_gene: NA
j_gene: TRBJ2-7
v_gene: TRBV20-1
CDR3aa: CSARAPSDFYEQYF
CDR3nt: TGCAGTGCTAGGGCGCCTAGCGACTTCTACGAGCAGTACTTC

abundance: NA
d_gene: NA
j_gene: TRBJ1-2
v_gene: TRBV7-9
CDR3aa: CASSLYPGVSTF
CDR3nt: TGTGCCAGCAGCTTATACCCCGGGGTATCCACCTTC

abundance: NA
d_gene: NA
j_gene: TRBJ1-5
v_gene: TRBV20-1
CDR3aa: CSASGGGEDVGQPQHF
CDR3nt: TGCAGTGCTAGTGGTGGGGGGGAAGACGTAGGACAGCCCCAGCATTTT

abundance: few
d_gene: NA
j_gene: TRBJ1-2
v_gene: TRBV20-1
CDR3aa: CSARDRAGRGYTF
CDR3nt: TGCAGTGCTAGAGATCGAGCAGGCCGTGGCTACACCTTC

abundance: many
d_gene: TRBD2
j_gene: TRBJ2-1
v_gene: TRBV6-1
CDR3aa: CASSSREVDEQFF
CDR3nt: TGTGCCAGCAGTTCGCGGGAGGTGGATGAGCAGTTCTTC

abundance: NA
d_gene: TRBD1
j_gene: TRBJ2-3
v_gene: TRBV6-1
CDR3aa: CASSSGQGETDTQYF
CDR3nt: TGTGCCAGCAGTTCCGGACAGGGGGAAACTGATACGCAGTATTTT

abundance: NA
d_gene: TRBD1
j_gene: TRBJ1-5
v_gene: TRBV6-1
CDR3aa: CASSTDRAGQPQHF
CDR3nt: TGTGCCAGCAGTACTGACAGGGCGGGGCAGCCCCAGCATTTT

abundance: NA
d_gene: TRBD1
j_gene: TRBJ1-3
v_gene: TRBV15
CDR3aa: CATSRDRPGTGGGNTIYF
CDR3nt: TGTGCCACCAGCAGAGATCGCCCCGGGACAGGGGGTGGAAACACCATATATTTT

abundance: few
d_gene: TRBD1
j_gene: TRBJ1-2
v_gene: TRBV6-2/TRBV6-3
CDR3aa: CASSPGSTGGNYGYTF
CDR3nt: TGTGCCAGCAGCCCCGGATCGACAGGGGGCAACTATGGCTACACCTTC

abundance: medium-sized
d_gene: NA
j_gene: TRBJ1-1
v_gene: TRBV6-1
CDR3aa: CASSPSWGAQNTEAFF
CDR3nt: TGTGCCAGCAGTCCCAGTTGGGGGGCGCAGAACACTGAAGCTTTCTTT

abundance: few
d_gene: TRBD2
j_gene: TRBJ2-1
v_gene: TRBV28
CDR3aa: CASSLGSGKNNEQFF
CDR3nt: TGTGCCAGCAGTTTGGGTAGCGGGAAGAACAATGAGCAGTTCTTC

abundance: few
d_gene: NA
j_gene: TRBJ1-3
v_gene: TRBV6-6
CDR3aa: CASSLGFLSGNTIYF
CDR3nt: TGTGCCAGCAGTTTGGGGTTTCTCTCTGGAAACACCATATATTTT

abundance: few
d_gene: NA
j_gene: TRBJ1-1
v_gene: TRBV28
CDR3aa: CASSLDGNTEVFF
CDR3nt: TGTGCCAGCAGTCTCGACGGAAACACTGAAGTTTTCTTT

abundance: few
d_gene: NA
j_gene: TRBJ2-1
v_gene: TRBV24-1
CDR3aa: CATSDAEASSYNEQFF
CDR3nt: TGTGCCACCAGTGATGCGGAGGCGAGCTCCTACAATGAGCAGTTCTTC

abundance: many
d_gene: TRBD1
j_gene: TRBJ1-1
v_gene: TRBV4-3
CDR3aa: CASSRKTGVVGTEAFF
CDR3nt: TGCGCCAGCAGCCGAAAGACAGGGGTGGTGGGAACTGAAGCTTTCTTT

abundance: few
d_gene: TRBD1
j_gene: TRBJ2-7
v_gene: TRBV7-6
CDR3aa: CASSTGAEQYF
CDR3nt: TGTGCCAGCAGTACAGGGGCCGAGCAGTACTTC

abundance: few
d_gene: TRBD2
j_gene: TRBJ2-7
v_gene: TRBV11-2
CDR3aa: CASSSGIFSYEQYF
CDR3nt: TGTGCCAGCAGTAGCGGGATTTTCTCCTACGAGCAGTACTTC

abundance: NA
d_gene: NA
j_gene: TRBJ2-7
v_gene: TRBV4-1
CDR3aa: CASSRGQGSYEQYF
CDR3nt: TGCGCCAGCAGCCGGGGGCAGGGGTCCTACGAGCAGTACTTC

abundance: few
d_gene: TRBD1
j_gene: TRBJ2-2
v_gene: TRBV28
CDR3aa: CASRRSGQGTGELFF
CDR3nt: TGTGCCAGCAGGCGATCGGGACAGGGTACAGGGGAGCTGTTTTTT

abundance: NA
d_gene: TRBD2
j_gene: TRBJ2-7
v_gene: TRBV7-2
CDR3aa: CASSASSGEYEQYF
CDR3nt: TGTGCCAGCAGCGCCTCTAGCGGAGAATACGAGCAGTACTTC

abundance: many
d_gene: NA
j_gene: TRBJ2-1
v_gene: TRBV12-5
CDR3aa: CASGISSVGYRPNEQFF
CDR3nt: TGTGCTAGTGGTATCTCGTCGGTGGGCTACCGGCCCAATGAGCAGTTCTTC

abundance: many
d_gene: NA
j_gene: TRBJ2-5
v_gene: TRBV13
CDR3aa: CASSSRGRGAGTQYF
CDR3nt: TGTGCCAGCAGCTCCAGGGGCAGGGGCGCGGGGACCCAGTACTTC

abundance: few
d_gene: NA
j_gene: TRBJ1-6
v_gene: TRBV6-4
CDR3aa: CASSDWPNSPLHF
CDR3nt: TGTGCCAGCAGTGACTGGCCGAATTCACCCCTCCACTTT

abundance: few
d_gene: NA
j_gene: TRBJ2-2
v_gene: TRBV5-1
CDR3aa: CASSLYQGAGELFF
CDR3nt: TGCGCCAGCAGCTTGTACCAGGGAGCCGGGGAGCTGTTTTTT

abundance: once
d_gene: NA
j_gene: TRBJ2-2
v_gene: TRBV7-3
CDR3aa: CASTTGGGTGELFF
CDR3nt: TGTGCCAGCACCACCGGTGGGGGGACCGGGGAGCTGTTTTTT

abundance: few
d_gene: NA
j_gene: TRBJ2-2
v_gene: TRBV25-1
CDR3aa: CASSDQNTGELFF
CDR3nt: TGTGCCAGCAGTGACCAGAACACCGGGGAGCTGTTTTTT

abundance: NA
d_gene: NA
j_gene: TRBJ1-5
v_gene: TRBV5-1
CDR3aa: CASSLAWDQPQHF
CDR3nt: TGCGCCAGCAGCTTGGCCTGGGACCAGCCCCAGCATTTT